The TCR beta chain described here comes from a study of naive and memory T cell subsets. Whole-study results and caveats: Especially in CD8 cells, naive repertoires contained a few larger clonotypes, possibly CD45RA-re-expressing memory cells. TCR abundance followed a power law differing between naive and memory subsets.

The beta constant-region primer was an equimolar mix of two oligonucleotides covering TRBC1 and TRBC2. A 12-nucleotide UMI and the SP2 primer were added to the cDNA 3' end by oligonucleotide ligation. One entry per CDR3 protein, called by TCRdb with MiXCR from the UMI-ligation and nested PCR reads. The table has under 150,000 distinct CDR3 sequences, more than 15% seen once. This clonotype came up a few times. Its antigen is undetermined. The germline V and J ends were trimmed by 5 bases and 6 bases, with 20 bases remaining between them. Germline V gene data show CDR1 as SGHAT and CDR2 as FQNNGV. CDR3 length: 16 amino acids.

Specimen: naive CD4+ T cells from blood. This chain joins TRBV11-2 and TRBJ2-4, with D perhaps being TRBD1 or TRBD2 (5 bases each). The sequence was obtained from a human donor in good health. The DNA for the CDR3 is TGTGCCAGCAGCCTACACTCCGGTTCAGGGAGAAACATTCAGTACTTC. Protein sequence: CASSLHSGSGRNIQYF.